These 23 T cell receptor beta chains originate from one sample sequenced in a study of cytomegalovirus exposure and HLA in healthy donors. A multiplex PCR was run with 60 Vbeta primers and 13 Jbeta primers. Some clones are missing from TCRdb's copy, which holds only in-frame ones; the method was immunoSEQ multiplex PCR. Of over 150,000 clones in the sample, almost 75% were seen once. The material sequenced was PBMCs. These receptor sequences come from a woman in her thirties in good health and CMV-seropositive.

The chain carries TRBV7-2 and TRBJ2-2; possibly TRBD2 for D (7 bases). Trimming left V 1 base short and J 8 bases short, with 14 bases between. Germline values: CDR1 SGHTA, CDR2 FQGNSA. This CDR3 has 15 residues. CDR3 nucleotide sequence: TGTGCCAGCAGCTTAGGAGGAGGGGGGGCGGGGGAGCTGTTTTTT. Translating gives CASSLGGGGAGELFF. Looking up the rest from reference TRBV7-2 and TRBJ2-2 gives the full variable domain: GAGVSQSPSNKVTEKGKDVELRCDPISGHTALYWYRQSLGQGLEFLIYFQGNSAPDKSGLPSDRFSAERTGGSVSTLTIQRTQQEDSAVYLCASSLGGGGAGELFFGEGSRLTVL.

DNA for the CDR3: TGTGCCAGCAACCTCGGAGGGACAGGGGGTTTGTGGACTAATGAAAAACTGTTTTTT. Protein product: CASNLGGTGGLWTNEKLFF. The genes are TRBV28 and TRBJ1-4, with 11 nucleotides matching TRBD1. The CDR3 extends over 19 amino acids. J gave up 2 bases and V 7 bases, and 15 bases lay outside the gene matches. The germline CDR1 and CDR2 sequences are MDHEN and SYDVKM.

V and J are TRBV29-1 and TRBJ1-1; 7 bases agree with TRBD1. V dropped 7 bases and J dropped 1; count of bases not matched to a gene: 0. CDR3 size: 11 residues. Germline loops: CDR1 SQVTM, CDR2 ANQGSEA. CDR3 amino acids: CSGQGNTEAFF. DNA of the CDR3: TGCAGCGGACAGGGGAACACTGAAGCTTTCTTT.

This clone appeared a few times. V and J are TRBV7-9 and TRBJ1-1; TRBD1 agrees at 7 bases. CDR3 length equals 12 residues. V was clipped by 4 bases and J by 7 bases; unmatched bases: 3. Germline assignment: CDR1 SEHNR and CDR2 FQNEAQ (reference sequence). CDR3 sequence (DNA): TGTGCCAGCAGCTGGGACAGCCTTGAAGCTTTCTTT. Translating gives CASSWDSLEAFF.

Worth noting for this clone: A junction end diverges from the germline sequence, so it may reflect a read error. The genes are TRBV7-9 and TRBJ2-3; D may be TRBD2 (6 bases). Germline assignment: CDR1 SEHNR and CDR2 FQNEAQ (reference sequence). There are 16 residues in the CDR3. The CDR3 reads CSSSLALERVTDTQYF. DNA of the CDR3: TGTTCCAGCAGCTTAGCTCTTGAGCGGGTCACAGATACGCAGTATTTT.

The chain recombines TRBV29-1 with TRBJ2-5, with 7 bases fitting TRBD1. V lost 8 bases and J lost 1; bases outside the gene matches: 1. The CDR3 has 11 residues. The germline V gene encodes CDR1 SQVTM and CDR2 ANQGSEA. The CDR3 protein is CSQGVQETQYF. The CDR3 DNA follows: TGCAGCCAGGGGGTCCAAGAGACCCAGTACTTC.

The CDR3 DNA reads as TGCGCCAGCAGCTCCACTGCTGTAGCGGGTAGCCCCTACAATGAGCAGTTCTTC. This codes for CASSSTAVAGSPYNEQFF. The rearrangement joins TRBV4-1 to TRBJ2-1; TRBD2 agrees at 7 bases. Germline V gene lookup returns CDR1 MGHRA and CDR2 YSYEKL. This CDR3 spans 18 amino acids. The V and J ends lost 5 bases and 2 bases, in that order; junction bases with no gene match: 15.

The chain is built from TRBV6-1 and TRBJ2-2; D is unresolved. Germline V gene data show CDR1 as MNHNS and CDR2 as SASEGT. Trimming stripped 2 bases from V and 3 bases from J, with 4 bases between. CDR3 length: 13 amino acids. Here the CDR3 reads CASSEQDTGELFF. The CDR3 nucleotides read TGTGCCAGCAGTGAACAGGACACCGGGGAGCTGTTTTTT.

This chain uses TRBV7-6 with TRBJ2-3; D may be TRBD1 (6 bases). Per germline, CDR1 SGHVS and CDR2 FNYEAQ. The CDR3 sequence is 16 residues long. V lost 4 bases to trimming and J lost 0 bases, with 14 bases between them. The CDR3 sequence is CASSSLPGHSTDTQYF. CDR3 DNA sequence: TGTGCCAGCAGCTCGCTACCGGGACACAGCACAGATACGCAGTATTTT.

This chain links TRBV5-4 with TRBJ2-3; 13 bases map to TRBD2. This CDR3 spans 16 amino acids. After removal of 4 bases from V and 4 bases from J, the junction contained 6 bases not matched to a gene. Germline CDR1 SGHNT, CDR2 YYREEE (reference sequence). The CDR3 is CASSPRTSGSPDTQYF. The CDR3 DNA sequence: TGTGCCAGCAGCCCTAGGACTAGCGGGAGCCCAGATACGCAGTATTTT.

The CDR3: CASSSRDRGYGYTF. The CDR3 coding sequence is TGTGCCAGTAGTTCGCGGGACAGGGGGTATGGCTACACCTTC. The chain employs TRBV19 and TRBJ1-2, with 11 positions matching TRBD1. Germline V gives CDR1 LNHDA, CDR2 SQIVND (reference sequence). V shed 5 bases, J shed 5 bases, and the junction held 4 bases outside the gene matches. This CDR3 spans 14 amino acids. Combining the CDR3 with reference TRBV19 and TRBJ1-2 gives the whole variable domain DGGITQSPKYLFRKEGQNVTLSCEQNLNHDAMYWYRQDPGQGLRLIYYSQIVNDFQKGDIAEGYSVSREKKESFPLTVTSAQKNPTAFYLCASSSRDRGYGYTFGSGTRLTVV.

This clone was observed once. V and J are TRBV7-9 and TRBJ1-1, with D perhaps TRBD1 (6 bases). The CDR3 covers 15 residues. CDR1 SEHNR and CDR2 FQNEAQ come from the germline V gene (reference sequence). V lost 4 bases and J lost 1, with 13 bases in between. The chain's CDR3 is CASSSLEGGNTEAFF. The DNA for the CDR3 is TGTGCCAGCAGCTCGCTCGAAGGGGGGAACACTGAAGCTTTCTTT.

This chain links TRBV11-2 with TRBJ2-1; D is perhaps TRBD2 (6 bases). The CDR3 consists of 16 residues. CDR1 is SGHAT and CDR2 is FQNNGV in the germline V gene. Trimming left V 0 bases short and J 3 bases short, with 12 bases between. The CDR3 DNA sequence: TGTGCCAGCAGCTTAGAAGTTAGCGGTGTCTACAATGAGCAGTTCTTC. Its protein is CASSLEVSGVYNEQFF.

This clone was seen a handful of times. The chain couples TRBV28 to TRBJ1-3; the D gene is possibly TRBD1 (6 bases). Trimming left V 6 bases short and J 2 bases short, with 14 bases between. This CDR3 is 15 amino acids long. CDR1 is MDHEN and CDR2 is SYDVKM in the germline V gene. This chain's CDR3 is CASRPGDPPGNTIYF. CDR3 nucleotide sequence: TGTGCCAGCAGGCCAGGGGATCCCCCTGGAAACACCATATATTTT.

The V call is TRBV7-8, the J call TRBJ2-7, with 13 bases matching TRBD2. Germline trimming cut 2 bases from V and 7 bases from J; bases unmatched to any gene: 14. This CDR3 has 18 residues. Germline V lookup: CDR1 SGHVS, CDR2 FQNEAQ. The DNA of the CDR3 is TGTGCCAGCAGCTTAACCCAGACTAGCGGGAGGCCCCTTCGGGAGCAGTACTTC. Its translation is CASSLTQTSGRPLREQYF.

The V gene is TRBV19, the J gene TRBJ2-3, with 12 bases that match TRBD2. J lost 0 bases, V lost 4 bases, and 2 bases had no gene match. The germline gives CDR1 LNHDA, CDR2 SQIVND (reference sequence). CDR3 length: 16 amino acids. The CDR3 reads CASSRTSGASTDTQYF. The CDR3 region has the DNA TGTGCCAGTAGTAGGACTAGCGGGGCTAGCACAGATACGCAGTATTTT.

J is TRBJ2-5 and V is TRBV13, with TRBD2 matching over 15 bases. The better agreement between TRBJ2-7 and the DNA end casts doubt on the J call. Germline V gene data show CDR1 as PRHDT and CDR2 as FYEKMQ (reference sequence). This CDR3 is built from 19 residues. The CDR3 here is CASSSHQGTSGRYVYEQYF. The CDR3 DNA is TGTGCCAGCAGCTCACATCAGGGGACTAGCGGGAGGTACGTCTACGAGCAGTACTTC.

This clone was found a few times. The CDR3 is CASSESREQYF. The DNA for the CDR3 is TGCGCCAGCAGTGAGTCCAGAGAGCAGTACTTC. The J gene is TRBJ2-7, the V gene TRBV10-1, with D unresolved. In germline, CDR1 is WNHNN, CDR2 SYGVQD (reference sequence). V was shortened by 0 bases and J by 7 bases, with 4 bases between the two germline ends. This CDR3 has 11 amino acids.

This clone was seen only a few times. The V and J genes are TRBV5-1 and TRBJ2-3, with TRBD2 matching 11 bases. There are 13 residues in the CDR3. Germline V CDR1 and CDR2: SGHRS, YFSETQ. V shed 8 bases, J shed 3 bases, and the junction held 2 bases outside the gene matches. As DNA, the CDR3 is TGCGCCAGTGCTAGCGGGAGGACAGATACGCAGTATTTT. Translation: CASASGRTDTQYF.

The V and J genes are TRBV13 and TRBJ2-3, with D possibly matching TRBD1 (6 bases). From germline, CDR1 is PRHDT and CDR2 FYEKMQ (reference sequence). The CDR3 contains 16 residues. Trimming stripped 2 bases from V and 1 base from J, with 13 bases between. As DNA, the CDR3 is TGTGCCAGCAGCTTATACCCAGGGGAAGGCACAGATACGCAGTATTTT. Translated, it gives CASSLYPGEGTDTQYF.

The chain joins TRBV14 to TRBJ2-1; 11 bases are a match to TRBD2. This CDR3 comprises 16 residues. Germline CDR1 SGHDN, CDR2 FVKESK. V shed 1 base, J shed 4 bases, and the junction held 3 bases outside the gene matches. The chain's CDR3 is CASSQVASGRYNEQFF. As DNA, the CDR3 is TGTGCCAGCAGCCAAGTAGCTAGCGGGAGGTACAATGAGCAGTTCTTC.

Only a few counts were recorded for this clone. This rearrangement joins TRBV5-4 to TRBJ2-3; D gene uncertain. V was clipped by 6 bases and J by 2 bases, with 13 bases between them. The CDR3 spans 14 residues. Germline CDR1 is SGHNT and CDR2 is YYREEE (reference sequence). CDR3: CASTPRPVTDTQYF. The CDR3, as DNA: TGTGCCAGCACCCCCCGCCCGGTCACAGATACGCAGTATTTT.

This chain uses TRBV4-1 with TRBJ1-5, with D perhaps TRBD1 (5 bases). Germline CDR1 MGHRA, CDR2 YSYEKL. This CDR3 region has 17 residues. V gave up 0 bases and J gave up 5 bases, with 17 bases separating them. DNA for the CDR3: TGCGCCAGCAGCCAAGATGGGGGGATCTCTAACCATCAGCCCCAGCATTTT. This translates into CASSQDGGISNHQPQHF.